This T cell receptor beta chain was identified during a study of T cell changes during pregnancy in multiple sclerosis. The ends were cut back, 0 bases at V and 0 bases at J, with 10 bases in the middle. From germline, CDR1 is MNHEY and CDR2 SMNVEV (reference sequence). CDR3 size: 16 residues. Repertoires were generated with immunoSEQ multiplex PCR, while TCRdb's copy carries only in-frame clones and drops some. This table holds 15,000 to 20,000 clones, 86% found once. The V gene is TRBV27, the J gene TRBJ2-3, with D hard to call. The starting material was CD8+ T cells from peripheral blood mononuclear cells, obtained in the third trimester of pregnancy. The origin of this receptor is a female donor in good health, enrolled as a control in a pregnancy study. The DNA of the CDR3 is TGTGCCAGCAGTTTATCGAGAGCGTATAGCACAGATACGCAGTATTTT. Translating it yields CASSLSRAYSTDTQYF.